The 30 T cell receptor beta chains below all came from one sample that was sequenced in a study of cytomegalovirus exposure and HLA in healthy donors. In the PCR, 60 Vbeta and 13 Jbeta primers were used. Method: immunoSEQ multiplex PCR; TCRdb's copy keeps in-frame clones and lacks some. The sample contains 200,000 to 250,000 clones, about 89% of which appear only once. The sequenced sample was PBMCs. The source is a woman between 18 and 29 years old in good health and CMV-seronegative.

The chain has TRBV7-2 and TRBJ2-2; TRBD2 matches 8 bases. The CDR3 covers 13 residues. The ends lost 8 bases at V and 5 bases at J; junction bases unmatched: 4. The germline CDR1 and CDR2 sequences are SGHTA and FQGNSA. CDR3 amino acids: CASRGGRTGELFF. The CDR3 DNA follows: TGTGCCAGCCGGGGGGGCCGAACCGGGGAGCTGTTTTTT.

This chain's CDR3 is CATADRGYYNEQFF. DNA for the CDR3: TGTGCCACCGCGGACAGAGGATACTACAATGAGCAGTTCTTC. The chain carries TRBV19 and TRBJ2-1; the D gene is possibly TRBD1 (6 bases). V shed 10 bases and J shed 3 bases, with 16 bases lying between them. CDR1 and CDR2 from the germline V gene are LNHDA and SQIVND (reference sequence). This CDR3 has 14 residues.

V and J are TRBV11-2 and TRBJ2-1; no firm D call. Trimming removed 3 bases at V and 7 bases at J, with 13 bases between. Germline V gene data show CDR1 as SGHAT and CDR2 as FQNNGV. This CDR3 is 14 amino acids long. The CDR3 DNA reads TGTGCCAGCAGCTTGGTGCCGGGTACGAATGAGCAGTTCTTC. This encodes CASSLVPGTNEQFF.

The chain carries TRBV7-9 and TRBJ2-7; TRBD1 matches 9 bases. The V and J ends lost 5 bases and 6 bases, in that order; junction bases with no gene match: 11. The CDR3 is 15 residues long. The V gene's germline CDR1 is SEHNR and CDR2 FQNEAQ (reference sequence). CDR3 nucleotide sequence: TGTGCCAGCAGCGGGGGGGGGACAGGGTTTCCCGAGCAGTACTTC. Its translation is CASSGGGTGFPEQYF. The entire variable domain, with the rest obtained from reference TRBV7-9 and TRBJ2-7, is as follows: DTGVSQNPRHKITKRGQNVTFRCDPISEHNRLYWYRQTLGQGPEFLTYFQNEAQLEKSRLLSDRFSAERPKGSFSTLEIQRTEQGDSAMYLCASSGGGTGFPEQYFGPGTRLTVT.

V gene TRBV5-1 combines with J gene TRBJ2-3; tentative D call: TRBD2 (6 bases). This CDR3 region has 13 residues. CDR1 and CDR2 from the germline V gene are SGHRS and YFSETQ. V was pared by 1 base and J by 4 bases, with 7 bases between. The CDR3 nucleotides read TGCGCCAGCAGCTTGACGGGGGCAGATACGCAGTATTTT. Its translation: CASSLTGADTQYF.

The chain recombines TRBV9 with TRBJ1-4; D is unresolved. Germline V gene sequence: CDR1 SGDLS, CDR2 YYNGEE. The CDR3 is 15 residues long. V shed 2 bases and J shed 3 bases, with 11 bases lying between them. The CDR3 reads CASSVADWSNEKLFF. CDR3 DNA: TGTGCCAGCAGCGTCGCGGACTGGTCTAATGAAAAACTGTTTTTT.

The V and J genes are TRBV7-8 and TRBJ2-1; D gene ambiguous. Deletions cut 6 bases from V and 7 bases from J, with 10 bases between. Germline CDR1 reads SGHVS; CDR2 reads FQNEAQ. This CDR3 contains 12 residues. CDR3 loop: CASSDVANEQFF. As DNA, the CDR3 is TGTGCCAGCAGTGATGTGGCTAATGAGCAGTTCTTC.

The CDR3 region has the DNA TGTGCCAGCAGCGCGGGGGGCTACGAGCAGTACTTC. Protein sequence: CASSAGGYEQYF. The J gene is TRBJ2-7, the V gene TRBV9; 7 bases agree with TRBD2. CDR1 and CDR2 from the germline V gene are SGDLS and YYNGEE. The CDR3 sequence is 12 residues long. V dropped 3 bases and J dropped 3; count of bases not matched to a gene: 0. Variable domain in full (rest from reference TRBV9 and TRBJ2-7): DSGVTQTPKHLITATGQRVTLRCSPRSGDLSVYWYQQSLDQGLQFLIQYYNGEERAKGNILERFSAQQFPDLHSELNLSSLELGDSALYFCASSAGGYEQYFGPGTRLTVT.

The chain combines TRBV27 with TRBJ2-3, with D maybe TRBD2 (7 bases). The V and J ends lost 7 bases and 3 bases respectively, with 32 bases between them. The germline gives CDR1 MNHEY, CDR2 SMNVEV (reference sequence). CDR3 size: 20 residues. The CDR3 DNA sequence: TGTGCCAGCAAGGGAAGTAAGGGAGGGGGGGCTTGGACACTGACAGATACGCAGTATTTT. This encodes CASKGSKGGGAWTLTDTQYF.

The chain joins TRBV7-2 to TRBJ2-6; TRBD2 agrees at 9 bases. CDR3 length: 18 residues. Looked up from germline, CDR1 is SGHTA and CDR2 is FQGNSA. After removal of 5 bases from V and 0 bases from J, the junction contained 8 bases not matched to a gene. The CDR3 loop reads CASSPRRGGSSGANVLTF. DNA of the CDR3: TGTGCCAGCAGCCCCAGGCGGGGGGGTTCCTCTGGGGCCAACGTCCTGACTTTC.

This chain links TRBV7-2 with TRBJ2-3; D call uncertain. The CDR3 contains 13 residues. V was cut by 5 bases and J by 4 bases, with 10 bases left in between. Germline CDR1 reads SGHTA; CDR2 reads FQGNSA. Here the CDR3 reads CASSTTRADTQYF. CDR3 coding DNA: TGTGCCAGCAGCACAACCCGGGCAGATACGCAGTATTTT.

This clone was counted only a few times. The chain uses TRBV9 and TRBJ2-5, with TRBD2 matching over 10 bases. The CDR3 is 15 residues long. The ends lost 3 bases at V and 1 base at J; junction bases unmatched: 3. Germline V gives CDR1 SGDLS, CDR2 YYNGEE. CDR3 residues: CASSASGGAQETQYF. The CDR3 DNA is TGTGCCAGCAGCGCTAGCGGGGGCGCCCAAGAGACCCAGTACTTC.

The chain is built from TRBV29-1 and TRBJ1-2, with TRBD1 as a possible D gene (5 bases). Germline V CDR1 and CDR2: SQVTM, ANQGSEA. CDR3 length: 15 amino acids. Trimming left V 7 bases short and J 2 bases short, with 20 bases between. Here the CDR3 reads CSATEPGSGNYGYTF. The DNA of the CDR3 is TGCAGCGCTACCGAACCCGGCTCAGGGAACTATGGCTACACCTTC.

The chain links TRBV11-3 to TRBJ1-4, with 9 positions matching TRBD1. J lost 7 bases, V lost 5 bases, and 17 bases had no gene match. This CDR3 region has 18 residues. Germline lookup yields CDR1 SGHNT and CDR2 YENEEA. CDR3 bases: TGTGCCAGCAGCGATGGACAGGGGAGTCGAGAGAAGAGTGAAAAACTGTTTTTT. Translation gives CASSDGQGSREKSEKLFF. The full variable domain, its missing parts supplied by reference TRBV11-3 and TRBJ1-4, is EAGVVQSPRYKIIEKKQPVAFWCNPISGHNTLYWYLQNLGQGPELLIRYENEEAVDDSQLPKDRFSAERLKGVDSTLKIQPAELGDSAVYLCASSDGQGSREKSEKLFFGSGTQLSVL.

This clone has only one observation. The rearrangement uses TRBV19 and TRBJ1-5; TRBD1 matches 7 bases. Losses at the gene ends were 3 bases for V and 6 bases for J; bases not matched to a gene: 8. The CDR3 is 15 amino acids. In germline, CDR1 is LNHDA, CDR2 SQIVND (reference sequence). The CDR3 loop reads CASSIDTGDSQPQHF. CDR3 coding DNA: TGTGCCAGTAGTATCGACACAGGGGATAGTCAGCCCCAGCATTTT.

The rearrangement links TRBV7-2 to TRBJ2-3; 9 bases agree with TRBD2. The CDR3 length is 16 residues. The junction had 6 bases not matched to a gene; V was cut back by 5 bases and J by 0 bases. CDR1 SGHTA and CDR2 FQGNSA come from the germline V gene. CDR3 sequence reads: CASSLGLATSTDTQYF. The CDR3, as DNA: TGTGCCAGCAGCCTTGGACTAGCGACTAGCACAGATACGCAGTATTTT.

The gene calls are TRBV5-8 and TRBJ1-3, with D perhaps matching TRBD1 (6 bases). V lost 0 bases and J lost 2, with 9 bases in between. Germline loops: CDR1 SGHTS, CDR2 YDEGEE. The CDR3 has 15 residues. For the CDR3, the DNA is TGTGCCAGCAGCTTGGAGGGGACACCTGGAAACACCATATATTTT. Its protein is CASSLEGTPGNTIYF.

Only one count was recorded for this clone. V usage is TRBV4-1 and J usage is TRBJ2-5; D is undetermined. V was clipped by 0 bases and J by 7 bases, with 9 bases between them. Germline CDR1 reads MGHRA; CDR2 reads YSYEKL. The CDR3 sequence is 13 residues long. The CDR3 DNA reads as TGCGCCAGCAGCCAAGAGGATACTACGACCCAGTACTTC. Its protein product is CASSQEDTTTQYF.

This sequence joins TRBV2 and TRBJ2-1, with 9 bases identical to TRBD2. The ends lost 4 bases at V and 5 bases at J; junction bases unmatched: 24. Germline V gives CDR1 SNHLY, CDR2 FYNNEI. There are 21 residues in the CDR3. The CDR3 loop reads CASSGGWITRSGGTSHNEQFF. In nucleotides, the CDR3 is TGTGCCAGCAGTGGGGGGTGGATTACACGGTCAGGCGGGACTAGCCACAATGAGCAGTTCTTC. The whole variable domain, filled in from reference TRBV2 and TRBJ2-1, reads EPEVTQTPSHQVTQMGQEVILRCVPISNHLYFYWYRQILGQKVEFLVSFYNNEISEKSEIFDDQFSVERPDGSNFTLKIRSTKLEDSAMYFCASSGGWITRSGGTSHNEQFFGPGTRLTVL.

The V and J genes are TRBV2 and TRBJ1-2; D uncertain. Trimming removed 4 bases at V and 7 bases at J, with 13 bases between. From germline, CDR1 is SNHLY and CDR2 FYNNEI. This CDR3 has 13 residues. DNA of the CDR3: TGTGCCAGCAGTGTGGGCACGGCGGGTGGCTACACCTTC. This sequence encodes CASSVGTAGGYTF.

The chain uses TRBV5-1 and TRBJ2-7, with D possibly being TRBD1 (5 bases). Trimming took 4 bases from V and 3 from J, leaving 11 bases between them. The germline V gene encodes CDR1 SGHRS and CDR2 YFSETQ. CDR3 length: 13 residues. The CDR3 sequence is CASSPRQFYEQYF. In nucleotides, the CDR3 is TGCGCCAGCAGCCCCCGACAGTTCTACGAGCAGTACTTC.

This chain links TRBV29-1 with TRBJ2-5, with TRBD1 matching over 11 bases. The CDR3 runs to 15 residues. Trimming cost V 2 bases and J 7 bases; bases outside gene matches: 9. In germline, CDR1 is SQVTM, CDR2 ANQGSEA. CDR3 region: CSVESGWDRGVTQYF. Here the CDR3 DNA reads TGCAGCGTTGAATCTGGATGGGACAGGGGGGTGACCCAGTACTTC.

The chain employs TRBV9 and TRBJ1-1, with D possibly being TRBD1 (5 bases). CDR3 length equals 15 residues. V was clipped by 1 base and J by 4 bases, with 14 bases between them. Germline V gene sequence: CDR1 SGDLS, CDR2 YYNGEE. The chain's CDR3 is CASSVTARGGTEAFF. The CDR3 coding sequence is TGTGCCAGCAGCGTAACCGCCCGGGGGGGCACTGAAGCTTTCTTT.

The chain couples TRBV6-4 to TRBJ2-3; 14 bases map to TRBD2. This CDR3 comprises 19 residues. Germline V gene data show CDR1 as MRHNA and CDR2 as SNTAGT. V lost 6 bases, J lost 4 bases, and 15 bases stayed unmatched. The CDR3 spells CASRRETGTSGRGADTQYF. CDR3 in DNA: TGTGCCAGCAGACGCGAAACGGGGACTAGCGGGAGAGGCGCAGATACGCAGTATTTT.

V and J are TRBV18 and TRBJ2-6; TRBD2 is a possible D gene (5 bases). This CDR3 has 17 residues. Trimming cost V 2 bases and J 2 bases, with 13 bases left between them. Germline lookup yields CDR1 KGHSH and CDR2 LQKENI. CDR3 nucleotides: TGTGCCAGCTCACCATCGGAGACTACCACTGGGGCCAACGTCCTGACTTTC. This translates into CASSPSETTTGANVLTF.

This clone was seen just once. The chain uses TRBV2 and TRBJ2-1, with 9 nucleotides matching TRBD2. Trimming removed 6 bases from V and 4 bases from J; junction bases left unmatched: 13. The CDR3 contains 17 residues. CDR1 is SNHLY, CDR2 FYNNEI, per germline. This chain's CDR3 is CASRPGLGTSPYNEQFF. The CDR3 DNA follows: TGTGCCAGCAGACCAGGTTTAGGGACTAGCCCTTACAATGAGCAGTTCTTC.

CDR3 nucleotide sequence: TGTGCCAGCTCACCTCGTCTACTAGCGGGAGGACCCTACAATGAGCAGTTCTTC. This sequence encodes CASSPRLLAGGPYNEQFF. The chain links TRBV18 to TRBJ2-1, with 12 bases lining up with TRBD2. Trimming removed 3 bases from V and 2 bases from J; junction bases left unmatched: 8. The CDR3 length is 18 residues. Germline V gives CDR1 KGHSH, CDR2 LQKENI.

This clone was seen only once. At the DNA level, this CDR3 is encoded by other sequences in the same sample as well. This sequence joins TRBV5-1 and TRBJ2-5, with 10 bases lining up with TRBD1. The J segment lost 1 base and the V segment lost 4 bases, leaving 4 bases of the junction unmatched. The CDR3 is made up of 15 amino acids. Per the germline V gene, CDR1 is SGHRS and CDR2 is YFSETQ. This chain's CDR3 is CASSLRDRGQETQYF. As DNA, the CDR3 is TGCGCCAGCAGCCTCCGGGACAGGGGCCAAGAGACCCAGTACTTC.

This chain uses TRBV13 with TRBJ2-5, with no clear D. The CDR3 extends over 12 amino acids. In germline, CDR1 is PRHDT, CDR2 FYEKMQ (reference sequence). V lost 0 bases, J lost 5 bases, and 4 bases lay in between. The CDR3 bases are TGTGCCAGCAGCTTAGGCCGGGAGACCCAGTACTTC. Protein: CASSLGRETQYF.

The chain recombines TRBV19 with TRBJ1-5, with D perhaps TRBD1 (6 bases). V shed 5 bases and J shed 7 bases, with 9 bases lying between them. The CDR3 totals 12 residues. Germline V gene lookup returns CDR1 LNHDA and CDR2 SQIVND (reference sequence). The CDR3 nucleotides are TGTGCCAGTAGTCCAAGGGGGCAGCCCCAGCATTTT. It is translated as CASSPRGQPQHF.